Given below is one T cell receptor beta chain in context. The entry originates in a study of blood T cell repertoires in COVID-19. Turning to the study itself: Donors in the United States, Italy and Spain gave samples during acute or convalescent COVID-19.

CDR1 is MDHEN, CDR2 SYDVKM, per germline. Trimming took 10 bases from V and 2 from J, leaving 12 bases between them. The CDR3 has 12 residues. In the source study's methods: How many nucleated cells were present was estimated from reference gene primer amplification. Here immunoSEQ multiplex PCR was the method, and the copy in TCRdb shows in-frame clones only, minus some. The DNA was the basis for D and trimming; V, J and clone size are from that table. The sample records roughly 330,000 clones, around 89% being singletons. The source is a woman in her forties or fifties with active or convalescent COVID-19. The chain has TRBV28 and TRBJ2-7; D remains ambiguous. Sequenced material: peripheral blood. The CDR3 DNA is TGTGCCACCTTTTCGCAGACCTACGAGCAGTACTTC. Its protein product is CATFSQTYEQYF.